This is a list of T cell receptor beta chains from one sample in a study of control samples from healthy donors and cancer patients. This table comes from immunoSEQ multiplex PCR, and its TCRdb copy is limited to in-frame clones, with some not included. The repertoire includes approximately 150,000 clones, about 94% of them detected once, and 0.68% sits in the top ten. The sequenced sample consisted of blood. The receptors shown here come from a woman aged 25 to 39 in good health. Each CDR3 is given with its conserved first and last residue. The D gene is left open where the match is weak. Size values are once, few and many counts, or a class for expanded clones, and some rows have none.

>-|TRBV4-3|TRBJ1-6|-
CASSQVDGNYSPLHF
TGCGCCAGCAGCCAAGTCGACGGCAATTATTCACCCCTCCACTTT
>-|TRBV10-3|TRBJ1-4|few
CAISWGYEKLFF
TGTGCCATCAGTTGGGGTTATGAAAAACTGTTTTTT
>TRBD2|TRBV28|TRBJ2-2|-
CASSFAQLAGGPTGELFF
TGTGCCAGCAGTTTCGCCCAGCTAGCGGGAGGCCCGACCGGGGAGCTGTTTTTT
>TRBD2|TRBV14|TRBJ2-7|-
CASSILAGGSYEQYF
TGTGCCAGCAGCATACTAGCGGGAGGTTCCTACGAGCAGTACTTC
>TRBD2|TRBV5-1|TRBJ2-4|-
CASSPGGSGNKNIQYF
TGCGCCAGCAGCCCAGGAGGTAGCGGGAACAAAAACATTCAGTACTTC
>-|TRBV19|TRBJ2-2|once
CASSMMSGELFF
TGTGCCAGTAGTATGATGAGCGGGGAGCTGTTTTTT
>-|TRBV28|TRBJ1-2|-
CASSLSRAYGYTF
TGTGCCAGCAGTTTGAGCAGGGCCTATGGCTACACCTTC
>-|TRBV10-1|TRBJ2-2|once
CASRDTDTGELFF
TGCGCCAGCCGGGACACGGACACCGGGGAGCTGTTTTTT
>-|TRBV18|TRBJ1-4|-
CASSPPGTLTTELFF
TGTGCCAGCTCACCACCGGGGACACTGACGACGGAACTGTTTTTT
>-|TRBV28|TRBJ1-3|-
CASSFWGASTGNTIYF
TGTGCCAGCAGTTTTTGGGGCGCATCGACAGGAAACACCATATATTTT
>-|TRBV12-3/TRBV12-4|TRBJ2-5|-
CASSPGGAKTQYF
TGTGCCAGCAGTCCCGGGGGCGCCAAGACCCAGTACTTC
>-|TRBV19|TRBJ1-2|-
CASSIPYANYGYTF
TGTGCCAGTAGTATCCCCTACGCTAACTATGGCTACACCTTC
>TRBD2|TRBV9|TRBJ2-2|-
CASSVGWGSGRAGELFF
TGTGCCAGCAGCGTAGGGTGGGGTAGCGGGAGAGCCGGGGAGCTGTTTTTT
>-|TRBV5-1|TRBJ1-1|-
CASSFQGRGTEAFF
TGCGCCAGCAGCTTCCAGGGCAGGGGCACTGAAGCTTTCTTT
>-|TRBV5-6|TRBJ2-7|-
CASSLNGRYRGVYEQYF
TGTGCCAGCAGCTTGAATGGTCGGTACAGAGGGGTCTACGAGCAGTACTTC
>TRBD2|TRBV4-1|TRBJ2-1|-
CASSRSSGLHNEQFF
TGCGCCAGCAGCCGATCTAGCGGGCTTCACAATGAGCAGTTCTTC
>TRBD2|TRBV30|TRBJ2-7|few
CAWTSSGYEQYF
TGTGCCTGGACCTCTAGCGGTTACGAGCAGTACTTC
>TRBD2|TRBV29-1|TRBJ2-7|-
CSAVAGLNEQYF
TGCAGCGCTGTAGCGGGACTGAACGAGCAGTACTTC
>-|TRBV27|TRBJ1-1|few
CASRTDGQPNTEAFF
TGTGCCAGTAGAACTGATGGACAGCCTAACACTGAAGCTTTCTTT
>TRBD2|TRBV5-1|TRBJ2-1|-
CASSLGLAGVNEQFF
TGCGCCAGCAGCTTGGGACTAGCGGGAGTTAATGAGCAGTTCTTC
>-|TRBV19|TRBJ2-1|-
CASSSPGGNNEQFF
TGTGCCAGTAGTAGCCCCGGCGGAAACAATGAGCAGTTCTTC
>TRBD1|TRBV5-5|TRBJ1-2|-
CASSLDRGDGYTF
TGTGCCAGCAGCTTGGACAGGGGCGATGGCTACACCTTC
>-|TRBV30|TRBJ2-5|once
CAWSVNFQETQYF
TGTGCCTGGAGTGTCAACTTCCAAGAGACCCAGTACTTC
>-|TRBV20-1|TRBJ2-7|-
CSAARSYEQYF
TGCAGTGCCGCTAGGTCCTACGAGCAGTACTTC
>TRBD1|TRBV28|TRBJ1-5|-
CASSARGLGGLSNQPQHF
TGTGCCAGCAGCGCCAGGGGGCTAGGAGGATTAAGCAATCAGCCCCAGCATTTT
>TRBD2|TRBV6-2/TRBV6-3|TRBJ2-3|-
CASSLSGNAQYF
TGTGCCAGCAGCCTTAGCGGGAATGCGCAGTATTTT
>-|TRBV9|TRBJ2-7|-
CASSVGGFSYEQYF
TGTGCCAGCAGCGTAGGGGGGTTCTCCTACGAGCAGTACTTC
>-|TRBV7-8|TRBJ2-7|-
CASSLAQTGGGYEQYF
TGTGCCAGCAGCTTAGCCCAAACAGGTGGTGGGTACGAGCAGTACTTC
>TRBD2|TRBV28|TRBJ2-1|-
CASETRASGRHEQFF
TGTGCCAGCGAGACTAGGGCTAGCGGGAGGCATGAGCAGTTCTTC
>TRBD1|TRBV11-3|TRBJ2-1|-
CASSKDRAYNEQFF
TGTGCCAGCAGCAAGGACAGGGCTTACAATGAGCAGTTCTTC
>TRBD1|TRBV2|TRBJ1-5|-
CASNYGQGQNQPQHF
TGTGCCAGCAACTATGGACAGGGGCAAAATCAGCCCCAGCATTTT
>TRBD1|TRBV5-1|TRBJ2-1|-
CASSFTGQGDEQFF
TGCGCCAGCAGCTTTACGGGACAGGGGGATGAGCAGTTCTTC
>-|TRBV5-4|TRBJ2-7|-
CASRGTDSYEQYF
TGTGCCAGCCGCGGGACTGACTCCTACGAGCAGTACTTC
>-|TRBV4-1|TRBJ2-7|-
CASSQDPRASYEQYF
TGCGCCAGCAGCCAAGATCCCCGGGCCTCCTACGAGCAGTACTTC
>TRBD2|TRBV25-1|TRBJ2-1|-
CASSDSSGSMNEQFF
TGTGCCAGCAGTGATTCTAGCGGGAGTATGAATGAGCAGTTCTTC
>-|TRBV4-3|TRBJ2-1|-
CASSQGRASSYNEQFF
TGCGCCAGCAGCCAAGGGCGGGCCAGCTCCTACAATGAGCAGTTCTTC
>TRBD2|TRBV6-5|TRBJ2-7|-
CASSYGLGPYEQYF
TGTGCCAGCAGTTATGGACTAGGCCCCTACGAGCAGTACTTC
>-|TRBV11-2|TRBJ1-4|-
CASSRGGAGEKLFF
TGTGCCAGCAGCCGGGGCGGGGCGGGGGAAAAACTGTTTTTT
>-|TRBV7-2|TRBJ1-2|-
CASSLGTEVLYYGYTF
TGTGCCAGCAGCTTAGGGACAGAAGTTTTATACTATGGCTACACCTTC
>-|TRBV19|TRBJ2-1|-
CASSISGDGYNEQFF
TGTGCCAGTAGTATTAGCGGAGACGGATACAATGAGCAGTTCTTC
>TRBD1|TRBV24-1|TRBJ2-5|-
CATSDLQTGSETQYF
TGTGCCACCAGTGATTTGCAGACAGGGTCGGAGACCCAGTACTTC
>TRBD1|TRBV5-6|TRBJ1-3|-
CASSSQQGRRSGNTIYF
TGTGCCAGCAGCTCCCAACAGGGGCGTAGGTCTGGAAACACCATATATTTT
>-|TRBV11-3|TRBJ1-1|-
CASSPSRRGRRTEAFF
TGTGCCAGCAGCCCTAGCCGGCGTGGGAGGCGCACTGAAGCTTTCTTT
>-|TRBV7-6|TRBJ2-7|-
CASSTPVGGTQGEQYF
TGTGCCAGCAGCACCCCAGTGGGCGGGACTCAGGGGGAGCAGTACTTC
>-|TRBV3-1/TRBV3-2|TRBJ2-7|-
CASSPTGVAYEQYF
TGTGCCAGCAGCCCTACCGGGGTAGCCTACGAGCAGTACTTC
>-|TRBV3-1/TRBV3-2|TRBJ2-1|once
CASSKKEDGNEQFF
TGTGCCAGCAGCAAAAAGGAGGACGGCAATGAGCAGTTCTTC
>TRBD1|TRBV19|TRBJ1-5|few
CASSIEGTGLNQPQHF
TGTGCCAGTAGTATAGAGGGGACAGGGCTAAATCAGCCCCAGCATTTT
>TRBD2|TRBV4-2|TRBJ2-7|-
CASSPRLAGLYEQYF
TGTGCCAGCAGCCCGCGACTAGCGGGACTCTACGAGCAGTACTTC
>TRBD1|TRBV19|TRBJ1-5|-
CASSIGDRDINQPQHF
TGTGCCAGTAGTATAGGGGACAGGGATATCAATCAGCCCCAGCATTTT
>-|TRBV29-1|TRBJ2-3|-
CSAPMGMDTQYF
TGCAGCGCCCCGATGGGGATGGATACGCAGTATTTT
>-|TRBV28|TRBJ1-2|-
CASSLSPTEAQWGYTF
TGTGCCAGCAGTTTATCTCCCACAGAGGCCCAATGGGGCTACACCTTC
>TRBD1|TRBV28|TRBJ2-7|once
CASKRDRGYEQYF
TGTGCCAGCAAGCGGGACAGGGGGTACGAGCAGTACTTC
>TRBD1|TRBV28|TRBJ1-2|-
CASSYRGRGSGYTF
TGTGCCAGCAGTTACAGGGGCCGTGGTTCGGGCTACACCTTC
>-|TRBV6-5|TRBJ1-5|-
CASSAEGTSNQPQHF
TGTGCCAGCAGCGCGGAAGGGACCTCCAATCAGCCCCAGCATTTT
>-|TRBV6-4|TRBJ1-6|-
CASSDSRRAGSPLHF
TGTGCCAGCAGTGACTCGAGGAGGGCGGGTTCACCCCTCCACTTT
>TRBD1|TRBV27|TRBJ2-1|-
CASSLEGQGAFSEQFF
TGTGCCAGCAGTTTAGAGGGACAGGGGGCATTCAGCGAGCAGTTCTTC